This T cell receptor beta chain stems from a study of T cell responses to AZD1222 COVID-19 vaccine. The J segment lost 2 bases and the V segment lost 6 bases, leaving 2 bases of the junction unmatched. The CDR3 extends over 14 amino acids. Germline V gives CDR1 SGHTA, CDR2 FQGNSA. Libraries were prepared by immunoSEQ multiplex PCR; TCRdb keeps only in-frame clonotypes and omits some of them. Here the sample spans about 150,000 clones, 85% to 90% being singletons. Sequencing used peripheral blood, obtained 28 days after the second AZD1222 dose. The J gene is TRBJ1-5, the V gene TRBV7-2; TRBD1 matches at 9 bases. The receptor comes from an adult who received the AZD1222 COVID-19 vaccine. The CDR3 protein is CASSWTGGNQPQHF. The CDR3 DNA follows: TGTGCCAGCAGTTGGACAGGGGGCAATCAGCCCCAGCATTTT.